These 24 T cell receptor beta chains were all obtained from the same sample, sequenced in a study of control samples from healthy donors and cancer patients. Libraries were prepared by immunoSEQ multiplex PCR; TCRdb keeps only in-frame clonotypes and omits some of them. Seen here are some 76,000 clones, approximately 88% observed once, and the top ten hold around 9.5%. The sample taken for sequencing was PBMCs. The source of these receptors is a woman in her forties or fifties with colorectal cancer.

In this sample, this clone turned up a few times. This chain links TRBV9 with TRBJ1-4; unclear D gene. Trimming took off 4 bases at V and 10 bases at J, with 14 bases between the two ends. In germline, CDR1 is SGDLS, CDR2 YYNGEE. The CDR3 extends over 13 amino acids. The CDR3 DNA sequence: TGTGCCAGCAGCCCATTTGGGGTCGGAAAACTGTTTTTT. Its translation: CASSPFGVGKLFF.

The chain joins TRBV19 to TRBJ1-2; D gene unclear. This CDR3 has 13 residues. V was pared by 7 bases and J by 0 bases, with 9 bases between. Germline lookup yields CDR1 LNHDA and CDR2 SQIVND (reference sequence). The DNA of the CDR3 is TGTGCCAGTACCCCACACCCTAACTATGGCTACACCTTC. This gives the protein CASTPHPNYGYTF.

There are a few counts of this clone. V gene TRBV6-2 or TRBV6-3 combines with J gene TRBJ2-1, with 10 bases lining up with TRBD1. CDR3 length: 15 residues. The junction had 10 bases not matched to a gene; V was cut back by 6 bases and J by 8 bases. Looked up from germline, CDR1 is MNHEY and CDR2 is SVGEGT. The CDR3 region is CASSRGTGDSDEQFF. The CDR3 DNA sequence: TGTGCCAGCAGCCGTGGGACAGGGGATTCCGATGAGCAGTTCTTC.

The chain combines TRBV7-2 with TRBJ1-2; D unresolved. CDR1 and CDR2 from the germline V gene are SGHTA and FQGNSA. This CDR3 comprises 12 residues. The ends were cut back, 5 bases at V and 5 bases at J, with 9 bases in the middle. CDR3 DNA: TGTGCCAGCAGCCCCACAATATATGGCTACACCTTC. Its translation is CASSPTIYGYTF.

The V call is TRBV27, the J call TRBJ1-5; D gene uncertain. V was trimmed by 6 bases and J by 3 bases, leaving 15 bases between them. Germline V gives CDR1 MNHEY, CDR2 SMNVEV (reference sequence). This CDR3 has 15 residues. The CDR3 spells CASRNLDGDNQPQHF. The CDR3 coding sequence is TGTGCCAGCAGGAACCTCGACGGAGACAATCAGCCCCAGCATTTT.

V and J are TRBV4-1 and TRBJ2-4; D is possibly TRBD1 (6 bases). The ends were cut back, 0 bases at V and 7 bases at J, with 16 bases in the middle. Germline V lookup: CDR1 MGHRA, CDR2 YSYEKL. The CDR3 runs 16 residues. CDR3 DNA: TGCGCCAGCAGCCAAGATTTCGACAGGTATGGGAACATTCAGTACTTC. Protein: CASSQDFDRYGNIQYF.

V and J are TRBV7-2 and TRBJ1-2; D remains unclear. The germline gives CDR1 SGHTA, CDR2 FQGNSA. This CDR3 has 14 residues. V gave up 0 bases and J gave up 4 bases, with 9 bases separating them. CDR3 sequence reads: CASSLALEIYGYTF. The DNA for the CDR3 is TGTGCCAGCAGCTTAGCGTTAGAGATCTATGGCTACACCTTC.

CDR3 amino acids: CASSEGTGGWETQYF. CDR3 DNA: TGTGCCAGCAGTGAGGGGACAGGGGGCTGGGAGACCCAGTACTTC. V gene TRBV9 combines with J gene TRBJ2-5; TRBD1 matches at 12 bases. After removal of 5 bases from V and 5 bases from J, the junction contained 7 bases not matched to a gene. The CDR3 runs to 15 residues. CDR1 and CDR2 from the germline V gene are SGDLS and YYNGEE.

V is TRBV3-1 (or the pseudogene TRBV3-2) and J is TRBJ1-2; D call uncertain. Germline assignment: CDR1 LGHDT and CDR2 YNNKEL (reference sequence). The length of the CDR3 is 13 residues. V gave up 3 bases and J gave up 4 bases, with 9 bases separating them. The CDR3 DNA reads as TGTGCCAGCAGCCATGACCCGGGCTATGGCTACACCTTC. It translates to CASSHDPGYGYTF.

As regards this clone: One junction end disagrees with the germline gene, perhaps due to a read error. The V call is TRBV3-1 (or the pseudogene TRBV3-2), the J call TRBJ2-3; TRBD2 aligns across 8 bases. The V gene's germline CDR1 is LGHDT and CDR2 YNNKEL (reference sequence). The CDR3 consists of 20 residues. The CDR3 region has the DNA TGTGCCCGCAGCCAAGGGGGGGGTAGCGGGGTTCCCGGCTCCCTTATAGGGCAGTATTTT. This gives the protein CARSQGGGSGVPGSLIGQYF.

The CDR3 DNA reads as TGTGCCACCAGGGGGGGGGCGGCAGATACGCAGTATTTT. Protein sequence: CATRGGAADTQYF. V and J are TRBV24-1 and TRBJ2-3; possibly TRBD2 for D (7 bases). V lost 7 bases to trimming and J lost 4 bases, with 11 bases between them. This CDR3 is 13 amino acids long. The germline V gene encodes CDR1 KGHDR and CDR2 SFDVKD.

The chain carries TRBV12-3 or TRBV12-4 and TRBJ2-1, with no clear D. The V gene lost 3 bases and the J gene lost 4 bases, with 7 bases spanning the gap. CDR3 length: 13 amino acids. The DNA of the CDR3 is TGTGCCAGCAGTTTTGGTCGTTACAATGAGCAGTTCTTC. This gives the protein CASSFGRYNEQFF.

The chain combines TRBV7-2 with TRBJ1-3, with D uncertain. This CDR3 contains 13 residues. With 5 bases removed from V and 0 bases from J, the gap between germline ends came to 5 bases. CDR1 is SGHTA and CDR2 is FQGNSA in the germline V gene. In DNA, the CDR3 is TGTGCCAGCAGCCGGGACTCTGGAAACACCATATATTTT. This gives the protein CASSRDSGNTIYF.

This chain uses TRBV6-5 with TRBJ1-1; D is perhaps TRBD1 (6 bases). V shed 6 bases and J shed 12 bases, with 20 bases lying between them. The germline V gene encodes CDR1 MNHEY and CDR2 SVGAGI. This CDR3 region has 13 residues. CDR3 bases: TGTGCCAGCAGCCTCAAAGGGACAAGTGTTACTTTCTTT. It yields the protein CASSLKGTSVTFF.

This clone turned up a few times. The gene calls are TRBV3-1 (or the pseudogene TRBV3-2) and TRBJ2-5; D unclear. V gave up 1 base and J gave up 2 bases, with 5 bases separating them. This CDR3 comprises 13 residues. The germline V gene encodes CDR1 LGHDT and CDR2 YNNKEL (reference sequence). This chain's CDR3 is CASSQGVQETQYF. In DNA form, the CDR3 reads TGTGCCAGCAGCCAAGGTGTGCAAGAGACCCAGTACTTC.

V usage is TRBV5-1 and J usage is TRBJ1-2; D is ambiguous. V was clipped by 0 bases and J by 8 bases, with 14 bases between them. This CDR3 comprises 14 residues. Germline V CDR1 and CDR2: SGHRS, YFSETQ. CDR3 DNA sequence: TGCGCCAGCAGCTTGGCGGGGAATTCTGGCGGCTACACCTTC. It encodes CASSLAGNSGGYTF. The full variable domain, completed using reference TRBV5-1 and TRBJ1-2, is KAGVTQTPRYLIKTRGQQVTLSCSPISGHRSVSWYQQTPGQGLQFLFEYFSETQRNKGNFPGRFSGRQFSNSRSEMNVSTLELGDSALYLCASSLAGNSGGYTFGSGTRLTVV.

The chain links TRBV7-9 to TRBJ2-4; D is perhaps TRBD1 or TRBD2 (5 bases each). Germline CDR1 reads SEHNR; CDR2 reads FQNEAQ (reference sequence). Trimming removed 3 bases from V and 5 bases from J, with 11 bases in between. CDR3 size: 14 residues. The CDR3 DNA sequence: TGTGCCAGCAGCTTGACCGGGGACCAAAACATTCAGTACTTC. Its translation: CASSLTGDQNIQYF.

The chain links TRBV19 to TRBJ2-5, with D possibly being TRBD1 or TRBD2 (7 bases each). Germline V CDR1 and CDR2: LNHDA, SQIVND (reference sequence). Trimming took off 7 bases at V and 2 bases at J, with 14 bases between the two ends. The CDR3 extends over 14 amino acids. The CDR3 loop is CASTQGGGQETQYF. The CDR3 coding sequence is TGTGCCAGTACTCAGGGGGGGGGACAAGAGACCCAGTACTTC.

The rearrangement links TRBV15 to TRBJ2-3, with 7 bases lining up with TRBD2. The CDR3 has 17 residues. Losses at the gene ends were 0 bases for V and 2 bases for J; bases not matched to a gene: 8. Germline lookup yields CDR1 LNHNV and CDR2 YYDKDF (reference sequence). The CDR3 DNA reads as TGTGCCACCAGCAGAGACCCCCTAGCGGACACCACAGATACGCAGTATTTT. This codes for CATSRDPLADTTDTQYF.

CDR3 nucleotide sequence: TGTGCCAGCAGCCAAGGGGCATTGAGCACAGATACGCAGTATTTT. Protein product: CASSQGALSTDTQYF. The chain recombines TRBV3-1 (or the pseudogene TRBV3-2) with TRBJ2-3; D remains unclear. V lost 1 base and J lost 0, with 8 bases in between. The CDR3 consists of 15 residues. Germline assignment: CDR1 LGHDT and CDR2 YNNKEL (reference sequence).

The rearrangement joins TRBV28 to TRBJ1-3; D is uncertain. CDR3 length equals 14 residues. The germline V gene encodes CDR1 MDHEN and CDR2 SYDVKM. V lost 5 bases and J 3 bases, leaving 11 bases between the germline ends. The CDR3 DNA sequence: TGTGCCAGCAGTCTTAACGGGGTTGGAAACACCATATATTTT. This codes for CASSLNGVGNTIYF.

The chain joins TRBV6-5 to TRBJ1-2; no clear D gene. This CDR3 is built from 14 residues. Looked up from germline, CDR1 is MNHEY and CDR2 is SVGAGI. V shed 0 bases and J shed 4 bases, with 9 bases lying between them. The CDR3 loop reads CASSYSQAVYGYTF. DNA for the CDR3: TGTGCCAGCAGTTACTCTCAGGCAGTCTATGGCTACACCTTC.

The V and J genes are TRBV6-2 or TRBV6-3 and TRBJ2-1; 8 bases agree with TRBD2. The germline gives CDR1 MNHEY, CDR2 SVGEGT. V shed 3 bases and J 3 bases; nucleotides not matched to a gene: 4. The CDR3 is 15 residues long. In DNA, the CDR3 is TGTGCCAGCAGTTATAGCAGCGGGGGCTACAATGAGCAGTTCTTC. It specifies CASSYSSGGYNEQFF.

V is TRBV12-3 or TRBV12-4 and J is TRBJ1-4; D gene uncertain. CDR3 length equals 12 residues. V was trimmed by 3 bases and J by 8 bases, leaving 7 bases between them. The CDR3 DNA follows: TGTGCCAGCAGTTTTGGACGGGAAAAACTGTTTTTT. It specifies CASSFGREKLFF.